A selection of T cell receptor beta chains follows, all from one sample in a study of blood T cells in healthy people across ages. TCRdb analysed the 5' RACE reads with MiXCR anew, one entry per CDR3 protein. The sample carries around 1,600,000 distinct CDR3 sequences, approximately 39% recorded once. Sequenced input: blood. Receptors were obtained from a woman under 30 in good health. The CDR3 runs from the conserved cysteine through the conserved F or W. A D gene is named only where the DNA matches it firmly. Some rows have no size entry. The others give once, few or many, or a class for an expanded clone.

v_call,j_call,clone_size,d_call,cdr3_aa,cdr3_nt
TRBV20-1,TRBJ2-1,.,TRBD1,CSAPPSWDSEQFF,TGCAGTGCTCCTCCAAGCTGGGACAGCGAGCAGTTCTTC
TRBV7-9,TRBJ2-7,.,.,CASSSNWIRDEQYF,TGTGCCAGCAGCTCAAATTGGATACGGGATGAGCAGTACTTC
TRBV5-5,TRBJ2-3,few,TRBD2,CASNPPGLAVTTDTQYF,TGTGCCAGCAACCCTCCGGGACTAGCGGTCACCACAGATACGCAGTATTTT
TRBV6-6,TRBJ1-1,.,.,CASNGGPMNTEAFF,TGTGCCAGCAACGGGGGCCCGATGAACACTGAAGCTTTCTTT
TRBV12-3/TRBV12-4,TRBJ1-4,.,.,CASSLDPGVMKKLFF,TGTGCCAGCAGCCTGGACCCGGGGGTCATGAAAAAACTGTTTTTT
TRBV9,TRBJ2-1,.,.,CASSVGTSRHNEQFF,TGTGCCAGCAGCGTAGGAACTAGCCGACACAATGAGCAGTTCTTC
TRBV11-1,TRBJ2-2,.,.,CASSLVVGANTGELFF,TGTGCCAGCAGCTTAGTTGTGGGGGCGAACACCGGGGAGCTGTTTTTT
TRBV14,TRBJ2-1,few,.,CASSQDGQVAIRFF,TGTGCCAGCAGCCAAGATGGCCAGGTTGCGATACGGTTCTTC
TRBV5-1,TRBJ2-5,.,TRBD2,CASSLALAGGWSEQYF,TGCGCCAGCAGCTTGGCCCTAGCGGGAGGGTGGAGTGAGCAGTACTTC
TRBV7-9,TRBJ2-7,.,.,CTSSLSLATYEQYF,TGTACCAGCAGCCTAAGTTTAGCCACCTACGAGCAGTACTTC
TRBV4-3,TRBJ2-1,few,TRBD2,CASSQLPGLAGVEQFF,TGCGCCAGCAGCCAACTTCCGGGACTAGCGGGAGTAGAGCAGTTCTTC
TRBV5-1,TRBJ2-7,few,TRBD2,CASSSAGVSYEQYF,TGCGCCAGCAGCTCGGCGGGGGTCTCCTACGAGCAGTACTTC
TRBV5-1,TRBJ2-7,.,.,CASSLGTVNYEQYF,TGCGCCAGCAGCTTGGGTACCGTTAACTACGAGCAGTACTTC
TRBV15,TRBJ2-3,.,TRBD1,CATSDGDRASTDTQYF,TGTGCCACCAGCGATGGGGACAGGGCTAGCACAGATACGCAGTATTTT
TRBV11-3,TRBJ2-3,.,.,CASSKTRSTDTQYF,TGTGCCAGCAGCAAGACTAGAAGCACAGATACGCAGTATTTT
TRBV12-3/TRBV12-4,TRBJ1-2,few,.,CASSLEGDANYGYTF,TGTGCCAGCAGTTTAGAAGGAGATGCTAACTATGGCTACACCTTC
TRBV4-1,TRBJ2-7,many,.,CASSQTGQGGIDEQYF,TGCGCCAGCAGCCAAACCGGTCAGGGGGGAATCGACGAGCAGTACTTC
TRBV12-3/TRBV12-4,TRBJ1-1,.,.,CASSLRTVIHTEAFF,TGTGCCAGCAGTCTACGGACAGTAATCCACACTGAAGCTTTCTTT